This TCR beta chain was sequenced during a study of response to subunit inactivated influenza vaccine. TCRdb passed the RT-PCR reads through MiXCR, listing each CDR3 protein once. The sample lists around 650,000 distinct CDR3 sequences, about 15% occurring once. Notes on this clonotype: Its antigen is still unknown.

The V gene lost 6 bases and the J gene lost 0 bases, with 5 bases spanning the gap. There are 13 residues in the CDR3. Looked up from germline, CDR1 is ENHRY and CDR2 is SYGVKD. Overall study results and limits: The authors offered the suggestion that each seasonal influenza vaccination recruits few new T cells.

The TCR was taken from a man in his fifties or sixties who received an inactivated influenza vaccine. This chain connects TRBV10-3 to TRBJ1-4; D is undetermined. Material: PBMCs from blood, obtained approximately 12 days after vaccination. The CDR3 DNA is TGTGCCATCAGGATTGCAACTAATGAAAAACTGTTTTTT. As protein: CAIRIATNEKLFF.